The next 19 T cell receptor beta chains were all read from a single sample in a study of shared clonotypes between healthy human individuals. The assay was immunoSEQ multiplex PCR, and TCRdb's table has in-frame clones only and misses some. The table lists 1 million to 1.3 million clones, roughly 74% of them singletons. The specimen was memory CD4+ T cells from PBMCs. Subset given: CD45RA-negative fraction. Receptors were obtained from a man aged 18 to 30 in good health. Some clones in this sample may be carry-over from other donors' samples.

The V and J genes are TRBV19 and TRBJ2-7; 9 bases align to TRBD1. CDR3 length: 15 residues. With 2 bases clipped from V and 0 bases from J, the junction kept 2 bases outside the gene matches. The germline gives CDR1 LNHDA, CDR2 SQIVND (reference sequence). The CDR3 sequence is CASSISGQGSYEQYF. In DNA, the CDR3 is TGTGCCAGTAGTATATCGGGACAGGGCTCCTACGAGCAGTACTTC.

The J gene is TRBJ2-7, the V gene TRBV7-2; a weak D match, TRBD1 (6 bases). V was cut by 4 bases and J by 5 bases, with 15 bases left in between. CDR1 is SGHTA, CDR2 FQGNSA, per germline. CDR3 length: 14 amino acids. DNA of the CDR3: TGTGCCAGCAGCTCGAACGTTCAGGGGAACGAGCAGTACTTC. Protein sequence: CASSSNVQGNEQYF.

This chain uses TRBV10-2 with TRBJ2-3; no firm D call. The CDR3 sequence is 13 residues long. Germline CDR1 reads WSHSY; CDR2 reads SAAADI. The V gene lost 7 bases and the J gene lost 0 bases, with 8 bases spanning the gap. CDR3 coding DNA: TGCGCCAGCAATCCGACTAGCACAGATACGCAGTATTTT. Translated: CASNPTSTDTQYF.

This CDR3 reads CASSYLLRGGPGEQYF. In DNA form, the CDR3 reads TGTGCCAGCAGCTACCTTCTGAGGGGTGGACCGGGCGAGCAGTACTTC. The genes are TRBV7-2 and TRBJ2-7, with D perhaps matching TRBD1 or TRBD2 (5 bases each). The ends were cut back, 4 bases at V and 6 bases at J, with 22 bases in the middle. CDR1 and CDR2 from the germline V gene are SGHTA and FQGNSA. CDR3 size: 16 residues.

V is TRBV29-1 and J is TRBJ2-7, with D possibly TRBD2 on 6 matching bases. CDR3 length equals 14 residues. Per germline, CDR1 SQVTM and CDR2 ANQGSEA. The V end was cut by 6 bases, the J end by 0 bases, with 15 bases between. The DNA of the CDR3 is TGCAGCGTGTTGCGGACTACAAGCTCCTACGAGCAGTACTTC. Encoded protein: CSVLRTTSSYEQYF.

This chain links TRBV5-1 with TRBJ2-1, with 8 bases matching TRBD2. The V gene's germline CDR1 is SGHRS and CDR2 YFSETQ. J was trimmed by 5 bases and V by 1 base; bases with no gene match: 8. The CDR3 contains 16 residues. CDR3 amino acids: CASSLTPGLGNNEQFF. In nucleotides, the CDR3 is TGCGCCAGCAGCTTGACTCCGGGACTAGGGAACAATGAGCAGTTCTTC.

The V and J genes are TRBV28 and TRBJ2-3, with TRBD1 identical over 9 bases. The germline V gene has CDR1 MDHEN and CDR2 SYDVKM. The CDR3 spans 16 residues. V dropped 8 bases and J dropped 4; count of bases not matched to a gene: 13. CDR3 coding DNA: TGTGCCAGCGGACCAACCGGGACAGGGTTGGCAGATACGCAGTATTTT. Amino acid sequence: CASGPTGTGLADTQYF.

The chain employs TRBV7-2 and TRBJ1-2; 9 bases map to TRBD1. CDR1 is SGHTA and CDR2 is FQGNSA in the germline V gene. Trimming took 11 bases from V and 3 from J; bases not matched to a gene: 7. The CDR3 is 13 residues long. DNA for the CDR3: TGTGCCGACCAGGGACAGGGTGACTATGGCTACACCTTC. This gives the protein CADQGQGDYGYTF. Together with reference TRBV7-2 and TRBJ1-2, the CDR3 gives the full variable domain: GAGVSQSPSNKVTEKGKDVELRCDPISGHTALYWYRQSLGQGLEFLIYFQGNSAPDKSGLPSDRFSAERTGGSVSTLTIQRTQQEDSAVYLCADQGQGDYGYTFGSGTRLTVV.

The chain has TRBV5-1 and TRBJ1-1; TRBD1 agrees at 7 bases. Trimming at V came to 2 bases and at J to 4 bases, leaving 2 bases not matched to a gene. CDR1 and CDR2 (germline): SGHRS, YFSETQ. The CDR3 is 13 amino acids. The CDR3: CASSLQGRTEAFF. The CDR3 DNA reads as TGCGCCAGCAGCTTACAGGGGCGCACTGAAGCTTTCTTT.

The rearrangement joins TRBV7-3 to TRBJ2-7; a weak D match, TRBD1 (6 bases). The germline gives CDR1 SGHTA, CDR2 FQGTGA. This CDR3 comprises 15 residues. The V and J ends lost 1 base and 3 bases respectively, with 13 bases between them. The CDR3 is CASSLMGAESYEQYF. The CDR3 DNA sequence: TGTGCCAGCAGCTTAATGGGGGCGGAGAGCTACGAGCAGTACTTC.

The chain couples TRBV7-2 to TRBJ2-5; 8 nucleotides agree with TRBD1. Germline V CDR1 and CDR2: SGHTA, FQGNSA. This CDR3 has 14 amino acids. V shed 3 bases, J shed 4 bases, and the junction held 4 bases outside the gene matches. The CDR3 sequence: CASSLGQAAETQYF. CDR3 nucleotide sequence: TGTGCCAGCAGCTTGGGACAGGCAGCAGAGACCCAGTACTTC.

J is TRBJ2-3 and V is TRBV7-2; D remains unclear. V was cut by 5 bases and J by 5 bases, with 8 bases left in between. This CDR3 is 12 amino acids long. CDR1 SGHTA and CDR2 FQGNSA come from the germline V gene. The CDR3 DNA is TGTGCCAGCAGCCCCAGAAGAGATACGCAGTATTTT. Its translation is CASSPRRDTQYF.

This clone has a single count. J is TRBJ1-2 and V is TRBV9; D is ambiguous. Germline V gene lookup returns CDR1 SGDLS and CDR2 YYNGEE. This CDR3 has 15 amino acids. V was trimmed by 3 bases and J by 4 bases, leaving 16 bases between them. The CDR3 coding sequence is TGTGCCAGCAGCGGAGCCCGCCCGGAAATCTATGGCTACACCTTC. Translating gives CASSGARPEIYGYTF.

The chain employs TRBV5-5 and TRBJ1-2; TRBD1 aligns across 8 bases. CDR1 and CDR2 from the germline V gene are SGHKS and YYEKEE (reference sequence). The CDR3 spans 15 residues. After removal of 5 bases from V and 0 bases from J, the junction contained 6 bases not matched to a gene. As DNA, the CDR3 is TGTGCCAGCAGTTTTACAGGGGGAGCTAACTATGGCTACACCTTC. This translates into CASSFTGGANYGYTF.

The sample holds one count of this clone. This chain connects TRBV18 to TRBJ2-3, with 13 positions matching TRBD2. V lost 6 bases to trimming and J lost 8 bases; unmatched junction nucleotides: 8. The CDR3 is 15 residues long. From germline, CDR1 is KGHSH and CDR2 LQKENI. As DNA, the CDR3 is TGTGCCAGCTCGCCGGGACTAGCGGGGCATTCTACGCAGTATTTT. Its protein product is CASSPGLAGHSTQYF.

The V gene is TRBV30, the J gene TRBJ1-5, with 8 bases fitting TRBD1. CDR1 is GTSNPN, CDR2 SVGIG, per germline (reference sequence). The CDR3 has 17 residues. V lost 2 bases, J lost 2 bases, and 11 bases stayed unmatched. CDR3 DNA sequence: TGTGCCTGGAGTAAGCCAGGGGGCAGATGGGGCAATCAGCCCCAGCATTTT. It yields the protein CAWSKPGGRWGNQPQHF.

The V gene is TRBV28, the J gene TRBJ2-7; the match to TRBD2 covers 9 bases. J gave up 10 bases and V 3 bases, and 7 bases lay outside the gene matches. The CDR3 totals 13 residues. The V gene's germline CDR1 is MDHEN and CDR2 SYDVKM. This CDR3 reads CASSFSGSYTQYF. Written as DNA, the CDR3 is TGTGCCAGCAGTTTTAGCGGGAGCTACACCCAGTACTTC.

This clone was found a few times. The chain recombines TRBV5-1 with TRBJ2-2; D remains unclear. The V gene's germline CDR1 is SGHRS and CDR2 YFSETQ. Trimming cost V 0 bases and J 7 bases, with 10 bases left between them. The CDR3 length is 14 residues. Here the CDR3 reads CASSLGLHDGELFF. CDR3 nucleotide sequence: TGCGCCAGCAGCTTGGGCCTTCATGACGGGGAGCTGTTTTTT.

This chain links TRBV21-1 with TRBJ2-7; TRBD1, the table's D call, was not compared with the DNA. TRBV21-1 corresponds to a pseudogene. The CDR3 contains 12 residues. This CDR3 is CARRQGAYEQYF. In DNA form, the CDR3 reads TGTGCCAGAAGACAGGGGGCCTACGAGCAGTACTTC.